The 20 T cell receptor beta chains below come from one sample, sequenced in a study of shared clonotypes between healthy human individuals. Clones were sequenced by immunoSEQ multiplex PCR, and TCRdb holds only the in-frame ones, with some missing. The sample shows a few million clones, around nine tenths of them seen only once. Sequences were obtained from naive CD4+ T cells sorted from blood. Specified subset: CD45RA+ positively selected. These receptors were obtained from a man younger than 35 in good health.

The chain uses TRBV27 and TRBJ1-4; 8 positions agree with TRBD1. Losses at the gene ends were 6 bases for V and 7 bases for J; bases not matched to a gene: 10. The CDR3 has 15 residues. Germline CDR1 reads MNHEY; CDR2 reads SMNVEV (reference sequence). CDR3 residues: CASSPLDRATEKLFF. The DNA for the CDR3 is TGTGCCAGCAGCCCATTGGACAGGGCGACTGAAAAACTGTTTTTT.

The gene calls are TRBV7-2 and TRBJ1-3, with D unresolved. The V end lost 5 bases, the J end lost 8 bases, and 16 bases lay between the germline ends. The CDR3 totals 14 residues. The germline CDR1 and CDR2 sequences are SGHTA and FQGNSA. CDR3 DNA: TGTGCCAGCAGCCTAGATCAAGGCCTTGACACCATATATTTT. Translating gives CASSLDQGLDTIYF.

J is TRBJ2-7 and V is TRBV5-6, with TRBD1 identical over 9 bases. Losses at the gene ends were 0 bases for V and 2 bases for J; bases not matched to a gene: 6. Germline CDR1 SGHDT, CDR2 YYEEEE. This CDR3 region has 16 residues. CDR3 DNA: TGTGCCAGCAGCTTGGAAAGGCGGACAGGGGCCTACGAGCAGTACTTC. This translates into CASSLERRTGAYEQYF.

The chain uses TRBV6-1 and TRBJ1-6, with D maybe TRBD1 (5 bases). The germline V and J ends were trimmed by 7 bases and 5 bases, with 12 bases remaining between them. Germline V CDR1 and CDR2: MNHNS, SASEGT. The CDR3 covers 14 residues. The CDR3 spells CASKRGSDNSPLHF. The CDR3 DNA is TGTGCCAGCAAACGGGGCAGCGATAATTCACCCCTCCACTTT.

The CDR3 here is CASSRDPTNSPLHF. DNA of the CDR3: TGTGCCAGCAGCCGGGACCCCACTAACTCACCCCTCCACTTT. The V gene is TRBV7-3, the J gene TRBJ1-6; D possibly corresponds to TRBD1 (5 bases). CDR1 and CDR2 from the germline V gene are SGHTA and FQGTGA. CDR3 length equals 14 residues. Between the trimmed V and J ends, which lost 5 bases and 10 bases, there was a span of 15 bases.

This chain connects TRBV5-4 to TRBJ2-5; D gene ambiguous. The CDR3 totals 14 residues. Per germline, CDR1 SGHNT and CDR2 YYREEE (reference sequence). Trimming removed 4 bases at V and 0 bases at J, with 10 bases between. Here the CDR3 reads CASSPVGDQETQYF. The CDR3, as DNA: TGTGCCAGCAGCCCGGTCGGCGACCAAGAGACCCAGTACTTC.

The chain carries TRBV2 and TRBJ2-5; unclear D gene. Trimming removed 2 bases at V and 11 bases at J, with 6 bases between. CDR1 and CDR2 from the germline V gene are SNHLY and FYNNEI. The CDR3 loop spans 10 amino acids. CDR3 sequence (DNA): TGTGCCAGCAGTGAAACCTCGCAGTACTTC. Protein product: CASSETSQYF. The full variable domain, completed using reference TRBV2 and TRBJ2-5, is EPEVTQTPSHQVTQMGQEVILRCVPISNHLYFYWYRQILGQKVEFLVSFYNNEISEKSEIFDDQFSVERPDGSNFTLKIRSTKLEDSAMYFCASSETSQYFGPGTRLLVL.

V gene TRBV6-5 combines with J gene TRBJ2-7; D is undetermined. Germline V lookup: CDR1 MNHEY, CDR2 SVGAGI. The CDR3 is 15 amino acids. Trimming took off 3 bases at V and 1 base at J, with 13 bases between the two ends. CDR3 protein: CASSYAAQGSYEQYF. In DNA form, the CDR3 reads TGTGCCAGCAGTTATGCGGCTCAAGGTTCCTACGAGCAGTACTTC.

The chain couples TRBV5-4 to TRBJ1-1; D possibly corresponds to TRBD1 (5 bases). Trimming took 0 bases from V and 10 from J, leaving 10 bases between them. Germline assignment: CDR1 SGHNT and CDR2 YYREEE (reference sequence). This CDR3 is built from 12 residues. The CDR3 reads CASSLDQGRAFF. Here the CDR3 DNA reads TGTGCCAGCAGCTTGGATCAGGGAAGAGCTTTCTTT.

The chain recombines TRBV5-6 with TRBJ2-3, with D perhaps matching TRBD2 (7 bases). Germline V CDR1 and CDR2: SGHDT, YYEEEE. There are 15 residues in the CDR3. The ends were cut back, 0 bases at V and 4 bases at J, with 12 bases in the middle. Written as DNA, the CDR3 is TGTGCCAGCAGCTTGGGACGGGGGGCTTCAGATACGCAGTATTTT. It translates to CASSLGRGASDTQYF. The full variable domain, in which reference TRBV5-6 and TRBJ2-3 provide the parts outside the CDR3, is DAGVTQSPTHLIKTRGQQVTLRCSPKSGHDTVSWYQQALGQGPQFIFQYYEEEERQRGNFPDRFSGHQFPNYSSELNVNALLLGDSALYLCASSLGRGASDTQYFGPGTRLTVL.

The chain carries TRBV5-1 and TRBJ2-1; no firm D call. CDR1 SGHRS and CDR2 YFSETQ come from the germline V gene. V lost 0 bases to trimming and J lost 5 bases, with 12 bases between them. The CDR3 sequence is 15 residues long. DNA of the CDR3: TGCGCCAGCAGCTTGGGAGGTCTCGTCCACAATGAGCAGTTCTTC. This gives the protein CASSLGGLVHNEQFF.

The J gene is TRBJ1-3, the V gene TRBV19; perhaps TRBD1 as D (5 bases). CDR1 and CDR2 from the germline V gene are LNHDA and SQIVND (reference sequence). Trimming left V 10 bases short and J 4 bases short, with 17 bases between. The CDR3 has 14 residues. The CDR3 reads CATHTDRKGNTIYF. Written as DNA, the CDR3 is TGTGCCACCCACACCGACAGAAAGGGAAACACCATATATTTT.

V gene TRBV28 combines with J gene TRBJ1-5; 9 bases are a match to TRBD1. The J segment lost 5 bases and the V segment lost 5 bases, leaving 16 bases of the junction unmatched. This CDR3 spans 18 amino acids. The germline V gene encodes CDR1 MDHEN and CDR2 SYDVKM. The CDR3 DNA reads as TGTGCCAGCAGTCTGACCCGACAGGGGGTGGGAGCATATCAGCCCCAGCATTTT. Its protein product is CASSLTRQGVGAYQPQHF.

J is TRBJ1-2 and V is TRBV5-4; D not resolved. Trimming stripped 4 bases from V and 3 bases from J, with 22 bases between. CDR1 and CDR2 (germline): SGHNT, YYREEE (reference sequence). This CDR3 contains 17 residues. CDR3 in amino acids: CASSLGRKGPLDYGYTF. The CDR3 DNA reads as TGTGCCAGCAGCCTCGGACGGAAGGGCCCTCTTGACTATGGCTACACCTTC. Drawing the rest from reference TRBV5-4 and TRBJ1-2, the complete variable domain is ETGVTQSPTHLIKTRGQQVTLRCSSQSGHNTVSWYQQALGQGPQFIFQYYREEENGRGNFPPRFSGLQFPNYSSELNVNALELDDSALYLCASSLGRKGPLDYGYTFGSGTRLTVV.

The V call is TRBV25-1, the J call TRBJ1-2, with D uncertain. The CDR3 is 13 amino acids. V lost 8 bases and J lost 5, with 15 bases in between. Germline CDR1 reads MGHDK; CDR2 reads SYGVNS. CDR3 nucleotide sequence: TGTGCCAGCTGGGCGGGCCGGTGGTATGGCTACACCTTC. It specifies CASWAGRWYGYTF.

The chain couples TRBV18 to TRBJ1-4; 7 positions agree with TRBD1. In germline, CDR1 is KGHSH, CDR2 LQKENI. There are 15 residues in the CDR3. V shed 5 bases and J 10 bases; nucleotides not matched to a gene: 13. The CDR3: CASSTSGTEGVKLFF. The CDR3, as DNA: TGTGCCAGCTCAACTTCCGGGACAGAGGGCGTAAAACTGTTTTTT.

The gene calls are TRBV11-2 and TRBJ2-3, with D possibly matching TRBD1 (8 bases). Trimming removed 5 bases at V and 4 bases at J, with 16 bases between. Germline V CDR1 and CDR2: SGHAT, FQNNGV. The CDR3 contains 15 residues. The chain's CDR3 is CASSTTQGGADTQYF. As DNA, the CDR3 is TGTGCCAGCAGCACGACACAGGGGGGGGCAGATACGCAGTATTTT.

The CDR3 spells CASSPVSNTEAFF. CDR3 nucleotides: TGTGCCAGCAGTCCCGTCTCAAACACTGAAGCTTTCTTT. The genes are TRBV27 and TRBJ1-1, with unresolved D. The CDR3 contains 13 residues. V dropped 5 bases and J dropped 2 bases, with 9 bases sitting between them. Germline assignment: CDR1 MNHEY and CDR2 SMNVEV (reference sequence).

This chain joins TRBV10-3 and TRBJ2-1; TRBD1 is a possible D gene (5 bases). V lost 8 bases and J 5 bases, leaving 16 bases between the germline ends. The CDR3 is 14 amino acids. The germline CDR1 and CDR2 sequences are ENHRY and SYGVKD. This CDR3 is CAIAQGVGNNEQFF. The CDR3 nucleotides read TGTGCCATCGCGCAAGGGGTTGGCAACAATGAGCAGTTCTTC.

The chain links TRBV5-4 to TRBJ2-3; 9 nucleotides match TRBD2. V lost 0 bases to trimming and J lost 6 bases; unmatched junction nucleotides: 8. There are 16 residues in the CDR3. The V gene's germline CDR1 is SGHNT and CDR2 YYREEE (reference sequence). Here the CDR3 DNA reads TGTGCCAGCAGCTTGGGGGCTGCGGGGGGGCTTGATACGCAGTATTTT. This codes for CASSLGAAGGLDTQYF.